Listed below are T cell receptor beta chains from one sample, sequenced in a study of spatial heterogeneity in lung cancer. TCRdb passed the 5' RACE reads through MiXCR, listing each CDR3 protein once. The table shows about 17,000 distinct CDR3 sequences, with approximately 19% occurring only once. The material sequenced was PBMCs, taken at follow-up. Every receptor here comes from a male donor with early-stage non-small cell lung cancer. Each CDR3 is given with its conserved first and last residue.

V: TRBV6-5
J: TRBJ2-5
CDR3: CASSYSGTSGGFWQETQYF

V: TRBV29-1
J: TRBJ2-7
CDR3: CSVESATAYEQYF

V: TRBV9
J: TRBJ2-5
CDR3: CASSVAGLQETQYF

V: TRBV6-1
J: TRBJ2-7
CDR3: CASSEKPLLTVSYEQYF

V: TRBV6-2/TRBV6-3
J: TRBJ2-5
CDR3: CASSPVEETQYF

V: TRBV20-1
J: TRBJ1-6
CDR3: CSARAASSYNSPLHF

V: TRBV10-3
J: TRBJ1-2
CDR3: CAISESGREYGYTF

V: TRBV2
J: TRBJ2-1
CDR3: CASSPMRGLPHNEQFF

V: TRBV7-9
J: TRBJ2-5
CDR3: CASSPTGTSKETQYF

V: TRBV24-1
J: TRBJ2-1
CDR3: CATSRGLAGTSYNEQFF

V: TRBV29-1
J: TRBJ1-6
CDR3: CGVGDGKNNSPLHF

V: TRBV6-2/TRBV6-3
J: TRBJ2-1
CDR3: CASSSMRAGVTYEQFF

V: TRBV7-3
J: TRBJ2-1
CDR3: CASSQQLASEEQFF

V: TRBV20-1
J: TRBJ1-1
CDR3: CSARDLAGGETEAFF

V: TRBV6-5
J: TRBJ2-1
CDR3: CASSPGQASSPLQFF

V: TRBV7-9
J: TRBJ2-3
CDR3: CASTPPGLAGSTDTQYF

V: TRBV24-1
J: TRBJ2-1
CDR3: CATSDPESVEQFF

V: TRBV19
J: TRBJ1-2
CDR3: CASSLSGWHGYTF

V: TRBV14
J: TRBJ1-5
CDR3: CASSQGEGQPQHF

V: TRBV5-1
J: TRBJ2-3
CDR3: CASSFRSRDTQYF

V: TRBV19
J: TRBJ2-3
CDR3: CASSRDTQYF

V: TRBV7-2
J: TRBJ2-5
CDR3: CASSLRGSTETQYF

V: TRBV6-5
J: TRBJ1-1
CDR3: CASSYFGGRAFF

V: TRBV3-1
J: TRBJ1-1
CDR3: CASSPWGKGATEAFF

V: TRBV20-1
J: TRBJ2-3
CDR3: CSGVGPGRNTQYF

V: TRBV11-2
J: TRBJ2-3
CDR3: CASGFTDTQYF

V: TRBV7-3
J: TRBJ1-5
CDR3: CASSFDRGTPQHF